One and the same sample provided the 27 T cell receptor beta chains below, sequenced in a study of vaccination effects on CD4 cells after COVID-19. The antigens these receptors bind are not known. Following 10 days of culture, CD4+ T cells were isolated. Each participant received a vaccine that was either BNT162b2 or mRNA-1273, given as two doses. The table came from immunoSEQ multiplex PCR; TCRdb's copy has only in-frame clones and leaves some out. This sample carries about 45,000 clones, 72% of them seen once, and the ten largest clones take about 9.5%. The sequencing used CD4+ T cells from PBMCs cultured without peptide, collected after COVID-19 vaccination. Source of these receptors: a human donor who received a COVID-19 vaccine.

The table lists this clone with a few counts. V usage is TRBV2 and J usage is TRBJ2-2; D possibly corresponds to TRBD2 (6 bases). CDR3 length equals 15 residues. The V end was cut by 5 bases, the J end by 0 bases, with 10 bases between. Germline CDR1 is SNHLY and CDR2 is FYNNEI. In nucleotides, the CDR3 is TGTGCCAGCAGTTCGGGACTGACGAACACCGGGGAGCTGTTTTTT. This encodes CASSSGLTNTGELFF.

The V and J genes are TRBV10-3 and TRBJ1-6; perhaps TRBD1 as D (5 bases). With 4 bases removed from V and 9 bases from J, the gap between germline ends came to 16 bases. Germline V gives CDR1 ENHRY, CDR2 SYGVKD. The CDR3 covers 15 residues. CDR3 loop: CAISGFGTEGSPLHF. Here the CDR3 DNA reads TGTGCCATCAGTGGCTTCGGGACGGAGGGTTCACCCCTCCACTTT.

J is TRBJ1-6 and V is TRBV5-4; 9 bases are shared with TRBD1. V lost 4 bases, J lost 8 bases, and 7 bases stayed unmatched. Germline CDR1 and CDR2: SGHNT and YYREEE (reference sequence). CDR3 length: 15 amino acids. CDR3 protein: CASSPTGGVDSPLHF. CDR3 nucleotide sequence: TGTGCCAGCAGCCCCACAGGGGGCGTAGATTCACCCCTCCACTTT.

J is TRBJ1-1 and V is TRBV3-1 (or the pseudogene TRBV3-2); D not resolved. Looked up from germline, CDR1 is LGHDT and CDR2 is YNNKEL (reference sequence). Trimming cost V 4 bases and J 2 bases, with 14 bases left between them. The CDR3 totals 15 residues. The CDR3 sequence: CASSLHGLKNTEAFF. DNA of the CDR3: TGTGCCAGCAGCCTTCATGGACTCAAAAACACTGAAGCTTTCTTT.

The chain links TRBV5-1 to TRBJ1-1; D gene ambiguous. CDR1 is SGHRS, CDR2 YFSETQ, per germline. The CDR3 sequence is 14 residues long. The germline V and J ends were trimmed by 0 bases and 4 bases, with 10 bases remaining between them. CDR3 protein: CASSLEVPSTEAFF. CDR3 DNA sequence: TGCGCCAGCAGCTTGGAAGTGCCCAGCACTGAAGCTTTCTTT.

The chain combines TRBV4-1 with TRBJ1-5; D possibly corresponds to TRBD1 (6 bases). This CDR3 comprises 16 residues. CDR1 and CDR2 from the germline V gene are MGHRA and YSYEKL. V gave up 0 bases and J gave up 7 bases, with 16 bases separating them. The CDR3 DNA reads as TGCGCCAGCAGCCAAGATCCCACAGGGCGATGGCAGCCCCAGCATTTT. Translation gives CASSQDPTGRWQPQHF.

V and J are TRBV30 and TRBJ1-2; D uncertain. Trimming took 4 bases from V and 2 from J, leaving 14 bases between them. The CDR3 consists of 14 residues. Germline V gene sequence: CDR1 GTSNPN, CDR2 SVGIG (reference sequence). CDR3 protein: CAWIRTPDNYGYTF. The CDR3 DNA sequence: TGTGCCTGGATAAGGACGCCGGACAACTATGGCTACACCTTC.

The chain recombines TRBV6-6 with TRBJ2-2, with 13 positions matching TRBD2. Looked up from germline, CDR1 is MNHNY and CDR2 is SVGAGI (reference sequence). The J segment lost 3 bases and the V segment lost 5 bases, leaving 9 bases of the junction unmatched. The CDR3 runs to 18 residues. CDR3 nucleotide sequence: TGTGCCAGCAGTCCTAGACTAGCGGGAGGACTTTACACCGGGGAGCTGTTTTTT. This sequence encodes CASSPRLAGGLYTGELFF.

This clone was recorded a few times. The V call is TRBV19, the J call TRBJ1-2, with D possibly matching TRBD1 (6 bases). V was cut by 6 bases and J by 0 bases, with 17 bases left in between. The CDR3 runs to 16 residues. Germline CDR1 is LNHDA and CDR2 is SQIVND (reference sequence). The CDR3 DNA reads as TGTGCCAGTAGGTCGGCCCCGACAGGTTCTAACTATGGCTACACCTTC. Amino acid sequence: CASRSAPTGSNYGYTF.

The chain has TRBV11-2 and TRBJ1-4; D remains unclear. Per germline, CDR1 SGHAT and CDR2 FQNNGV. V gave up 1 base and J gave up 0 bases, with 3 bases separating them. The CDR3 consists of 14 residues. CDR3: CASSLGATNEKLFF. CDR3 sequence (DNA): TGTGCCAGCAGCTTAGGTGCAACTAATGAAAAACTGTTTTTT.

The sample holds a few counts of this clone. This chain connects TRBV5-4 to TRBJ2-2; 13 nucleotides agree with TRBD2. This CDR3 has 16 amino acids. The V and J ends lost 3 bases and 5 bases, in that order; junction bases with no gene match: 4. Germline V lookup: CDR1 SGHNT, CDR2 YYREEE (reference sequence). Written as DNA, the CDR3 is TGTGCCAGCAGCTCCGGACTAGCGGGGGTGACCGGGGAGCTGTTTTTT. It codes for CASSSGLAGVTGELFF.

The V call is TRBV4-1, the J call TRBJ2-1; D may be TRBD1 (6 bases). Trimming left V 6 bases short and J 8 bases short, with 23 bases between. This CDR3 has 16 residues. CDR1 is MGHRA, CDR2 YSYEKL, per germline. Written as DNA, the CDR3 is TGCGCCAGCAGAAGGACAGCCGGCATTTTAGCCGATGAGCAGTTCTTC. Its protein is CASRRTAGILADEQFF.

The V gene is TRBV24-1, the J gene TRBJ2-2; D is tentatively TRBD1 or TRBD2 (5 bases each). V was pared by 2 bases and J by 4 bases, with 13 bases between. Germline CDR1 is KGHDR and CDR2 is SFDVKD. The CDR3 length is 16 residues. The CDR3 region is CATSDSSGRLTGELFF. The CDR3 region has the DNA TGTGCCACCAGTGATTCCTCGGGGCGCCTCACCGGGGAGCTGTTTTTT.

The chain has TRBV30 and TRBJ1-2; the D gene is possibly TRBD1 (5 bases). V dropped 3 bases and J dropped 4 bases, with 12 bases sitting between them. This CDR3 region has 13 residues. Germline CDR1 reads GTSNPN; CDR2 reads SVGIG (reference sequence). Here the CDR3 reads CAWSSGVSYGYTF. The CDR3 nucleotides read TGTGCCTGGAGCTCGGGGGTGAGCTATGGCTACACCTTC.

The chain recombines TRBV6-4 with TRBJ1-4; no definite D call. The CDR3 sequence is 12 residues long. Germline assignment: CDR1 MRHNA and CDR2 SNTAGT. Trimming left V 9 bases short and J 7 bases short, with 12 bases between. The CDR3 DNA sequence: TGTGCCAGACGACGGATACCTGAAAAACTGTTTTTT. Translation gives CARRRIPEKLFF.

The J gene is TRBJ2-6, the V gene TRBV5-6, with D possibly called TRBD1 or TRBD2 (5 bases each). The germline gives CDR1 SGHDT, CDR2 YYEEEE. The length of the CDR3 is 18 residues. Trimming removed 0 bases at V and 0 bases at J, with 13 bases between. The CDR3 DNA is TGTGCCAGCAGCTTGGTCGGGACGGGGACCTCTGGGGCCAACGTCCTGACTTTC. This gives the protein CASSLVGTGTSGANVLTF.

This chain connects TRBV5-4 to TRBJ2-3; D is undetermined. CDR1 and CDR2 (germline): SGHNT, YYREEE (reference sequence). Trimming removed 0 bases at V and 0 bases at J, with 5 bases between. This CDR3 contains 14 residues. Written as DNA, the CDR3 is TGTGCCAGCAGCTTGGCCTATAGCACAGATACGCAGTATTTT. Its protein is CASSLAYSTDTQYF.

The CDR3 spells CASSYLGSPLGETQYF. CDR3 DNA: TGTGCCAGCAGTTACTTGGGTAGCCCCTTAGGGGAGACCCAGTACTTC. The chain uses TRBV6-6 and TRBJ2-5; D gene ambiguous. There are 16 residues in the CDR3. V lost 1 base and J lost 5, with 17 bases in between. Per the germline V gene, CDR1 is MNHNY and CDR2 is SVGAGI (reference sequence).

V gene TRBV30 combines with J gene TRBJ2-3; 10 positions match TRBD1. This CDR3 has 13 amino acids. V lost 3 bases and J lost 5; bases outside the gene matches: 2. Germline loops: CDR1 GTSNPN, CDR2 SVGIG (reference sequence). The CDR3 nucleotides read TGTGCCTGGAGCGGGACAGGGGTAGATACGCAGTATTTT. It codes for CAWSGTGVDTQYF.

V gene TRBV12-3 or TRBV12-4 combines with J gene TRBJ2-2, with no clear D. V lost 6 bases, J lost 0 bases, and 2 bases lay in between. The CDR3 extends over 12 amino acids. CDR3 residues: CASRTNTGELFF. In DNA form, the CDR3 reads TGTGCCAGCAGGACGAACACCGGGGAGCTGTTTTTT.

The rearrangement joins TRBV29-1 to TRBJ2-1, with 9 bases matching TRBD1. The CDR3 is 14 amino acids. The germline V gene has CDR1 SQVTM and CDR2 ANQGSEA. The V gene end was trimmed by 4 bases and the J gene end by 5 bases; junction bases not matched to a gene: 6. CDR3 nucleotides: TGCAGCGTTGCCCCATGGACAGGGGACAATGAGCAGTTCTTC. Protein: CSVAPWTGDNEQFF.

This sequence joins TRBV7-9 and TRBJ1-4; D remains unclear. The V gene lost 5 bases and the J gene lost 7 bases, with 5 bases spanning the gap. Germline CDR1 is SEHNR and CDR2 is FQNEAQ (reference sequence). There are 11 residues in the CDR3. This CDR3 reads CASSPVEKLFF. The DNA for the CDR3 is TGTGCCAGCAGCCCGGTTGAAAAACTGTTTTTT.

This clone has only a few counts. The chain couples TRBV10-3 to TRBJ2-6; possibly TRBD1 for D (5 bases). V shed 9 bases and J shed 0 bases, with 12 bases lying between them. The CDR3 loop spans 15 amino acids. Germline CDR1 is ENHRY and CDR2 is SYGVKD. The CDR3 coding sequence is TGTGCCATAGACAGCCCTAACTCTGGGGCCAACGTCCTGACTTTC. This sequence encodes CAIDSPNSGANVLTF.

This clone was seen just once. The CDR3 nucleotides read TGTGCCAGTAGTACCAGACAGGTCTTCTATGGCTACACCTTC. This translates into CASSTRQVFYGYTF. The chain links TRBV19 to TRBJ1-2, with a tentative D call TRBD1 (6 bases). This CDR3 is 14 amino acids long. Germline V CDR1 and CDR2: LNHDA, SQIVND (reference sequence). Trimming left V 4 bases short and J 4 bases short, with 13 bases between.

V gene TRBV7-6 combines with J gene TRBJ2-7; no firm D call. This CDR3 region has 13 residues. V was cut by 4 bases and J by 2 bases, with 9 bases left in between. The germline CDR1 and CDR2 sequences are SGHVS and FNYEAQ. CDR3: CASSSYRTYEQYF. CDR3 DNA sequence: TGTGCCAGCAGCTCTTACCGAACCTACGAGCAGTACTTC.

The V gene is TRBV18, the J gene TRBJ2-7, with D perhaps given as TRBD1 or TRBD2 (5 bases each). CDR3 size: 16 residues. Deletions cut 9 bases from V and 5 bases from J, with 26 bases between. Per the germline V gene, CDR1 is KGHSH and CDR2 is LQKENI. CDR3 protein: CASSTISRGQIDEQYF. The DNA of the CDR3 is TGTGCCAGTTCAACTATATCGAGGGGTCAAATAGACGAGCAGTACTTC. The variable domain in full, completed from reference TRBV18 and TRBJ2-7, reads NAGVMQNPRHLVRRRGQEARLRCSPMKGHSHVYWYRQLPEEGLKFMVYLQKENIIDESGMPKERFSAEFPKEGPSILRIQQVVRGDSAAYFCASSTISRGQIDEQYFGPGTRLTVT.

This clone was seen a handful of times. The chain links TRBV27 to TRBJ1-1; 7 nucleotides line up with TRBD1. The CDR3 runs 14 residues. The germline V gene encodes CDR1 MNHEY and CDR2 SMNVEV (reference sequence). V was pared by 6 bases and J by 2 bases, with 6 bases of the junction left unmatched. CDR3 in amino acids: CASSPGDRNTEAFF. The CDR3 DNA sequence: TGTGCCAGCAGCCCAGGGGACAGAAACACTGAAGCTTTCTTT.